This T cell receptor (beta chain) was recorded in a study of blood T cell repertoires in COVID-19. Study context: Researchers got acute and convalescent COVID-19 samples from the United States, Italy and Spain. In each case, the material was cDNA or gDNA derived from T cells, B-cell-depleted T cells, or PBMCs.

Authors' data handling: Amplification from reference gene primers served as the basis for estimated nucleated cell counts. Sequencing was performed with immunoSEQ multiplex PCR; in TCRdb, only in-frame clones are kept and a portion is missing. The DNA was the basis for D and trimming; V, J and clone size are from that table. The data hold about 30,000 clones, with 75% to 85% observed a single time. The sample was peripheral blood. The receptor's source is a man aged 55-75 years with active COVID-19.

The DNA for the CDR3 is TGTGCCAGCAGACCGGACGGGAGGTACGAGCAGTACTTC. Translating gives CASRPDGRYEQYF. The V and J genes are TRBV11-2 and TRBJ2-7; 7 nucleotides match TRBD2. The CDR3 covers 13 residues. The V segment lost 6 bases and the J segment 4 bases; nucleotides outside the gene matches: 6. The germline V gene encodes CDR1 SGHAT and CDR2 FQNNGV.